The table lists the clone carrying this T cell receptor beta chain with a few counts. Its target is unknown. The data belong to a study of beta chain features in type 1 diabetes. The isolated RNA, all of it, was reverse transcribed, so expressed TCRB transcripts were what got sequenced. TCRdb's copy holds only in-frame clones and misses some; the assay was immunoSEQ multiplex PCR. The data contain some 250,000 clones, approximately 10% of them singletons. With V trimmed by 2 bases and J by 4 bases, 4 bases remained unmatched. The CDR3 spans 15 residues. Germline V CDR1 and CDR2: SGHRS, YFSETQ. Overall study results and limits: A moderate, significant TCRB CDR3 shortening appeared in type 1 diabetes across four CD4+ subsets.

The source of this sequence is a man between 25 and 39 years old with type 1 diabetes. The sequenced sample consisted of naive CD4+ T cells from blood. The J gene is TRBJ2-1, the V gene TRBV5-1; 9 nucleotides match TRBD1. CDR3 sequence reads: CASSFRDREYNEQFF. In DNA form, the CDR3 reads TGCGCCAGCAGCTTCCGGGACAGGGAATACAATGAGCAGTTCTTC.